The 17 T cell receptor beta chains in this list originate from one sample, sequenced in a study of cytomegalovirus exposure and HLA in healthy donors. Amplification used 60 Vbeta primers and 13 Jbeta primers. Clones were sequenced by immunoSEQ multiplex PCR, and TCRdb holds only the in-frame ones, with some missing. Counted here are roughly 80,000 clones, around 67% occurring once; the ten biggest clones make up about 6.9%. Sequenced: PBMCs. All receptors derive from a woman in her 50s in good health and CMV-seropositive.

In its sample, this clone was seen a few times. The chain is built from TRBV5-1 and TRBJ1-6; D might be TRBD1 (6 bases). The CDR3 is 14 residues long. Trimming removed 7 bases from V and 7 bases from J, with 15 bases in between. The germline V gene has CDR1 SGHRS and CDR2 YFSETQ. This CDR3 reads CASQVPGHNSPLHF. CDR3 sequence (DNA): TGCGCCAGCCAGGTCCCGGGACACAATTCACCCCTCCACTTT.

The CDR3 is CASSNRGQTTNEKLFF. CDR3 coding DNA: TGTGCCAGCTCTAATCGAGGACAGACAACTAATGAAAAACTGTTTTTT. V is TRBV18 and J is TRBJ1-4; perhaps TRBD1 as D (6 bases). Trimming took 6 bases from V and 0 from J, leaving 14 bases between them. The germline V gene has CDR1 KGHSH and CDR2 LQKENI. CDR3 length: 16 amino acids.

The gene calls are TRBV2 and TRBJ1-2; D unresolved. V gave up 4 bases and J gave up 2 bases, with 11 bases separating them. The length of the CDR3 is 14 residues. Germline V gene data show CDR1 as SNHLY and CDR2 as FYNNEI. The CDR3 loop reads CASSVGPRNYGYTF. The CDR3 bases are TGTGCCAGCAGTGTGGGCCCCAGAAACTATGGCTACACCTTC.

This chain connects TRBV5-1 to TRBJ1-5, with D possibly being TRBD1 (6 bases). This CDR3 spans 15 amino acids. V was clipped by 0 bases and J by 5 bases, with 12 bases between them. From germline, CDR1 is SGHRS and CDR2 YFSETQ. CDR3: CASSLDSGVDQPQHF. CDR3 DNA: TGCGCCAGCAGCTTGGATTCAGGGGTCGATCAGCCCCAGCATTTT. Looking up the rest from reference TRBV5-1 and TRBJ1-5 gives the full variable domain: KAGVTQTPRYLIKTRGQQVTLSCSPISGHRSVSWYQQTPGQGLQFLFEYFSETQRNKGNFPGRFSGRQFSNSRSEMNVSTLELGDSALYLCASSLDSGVDQPQHFGDGTRLSIL.

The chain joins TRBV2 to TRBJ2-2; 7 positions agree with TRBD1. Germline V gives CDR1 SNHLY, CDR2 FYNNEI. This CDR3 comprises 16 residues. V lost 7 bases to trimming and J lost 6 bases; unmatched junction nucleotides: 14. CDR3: CASNIDFGQAPGELFF. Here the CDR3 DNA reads TGTGCCAGCAACATAGATTTCGGACAGGCCCCCGGGGAGCTGTTTTTT.

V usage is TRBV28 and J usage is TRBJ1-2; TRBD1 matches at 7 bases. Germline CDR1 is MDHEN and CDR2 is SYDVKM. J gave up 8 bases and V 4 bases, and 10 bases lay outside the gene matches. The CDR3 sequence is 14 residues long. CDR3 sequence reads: CASSSGTDPRGYTF. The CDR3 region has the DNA TGTGCCAGCAGTTCCGGGACAGACCCTAGGGGCTACACCTTC.

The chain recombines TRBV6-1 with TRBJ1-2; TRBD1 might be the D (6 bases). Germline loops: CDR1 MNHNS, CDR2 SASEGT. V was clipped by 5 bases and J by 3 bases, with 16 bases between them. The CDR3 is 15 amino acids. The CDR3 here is CASSLSRAGDYGYTF. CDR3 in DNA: TGTGCCAGCAGTCTCTCTCGGGCAGGGGACTATGGCTACACCTTC.

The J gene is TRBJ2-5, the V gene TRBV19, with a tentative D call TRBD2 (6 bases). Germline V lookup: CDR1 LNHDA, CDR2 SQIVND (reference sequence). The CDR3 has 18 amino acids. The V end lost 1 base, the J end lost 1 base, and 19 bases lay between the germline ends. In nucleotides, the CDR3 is TGTGCCAGTAGTATAGGAACAGGCGGCCGGCGGGGCCAAGAGACCCAGTACTTC. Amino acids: CASSIGTGGRRGQETQYF. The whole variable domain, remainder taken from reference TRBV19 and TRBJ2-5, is DGGITQSPKYLFRKEGQNVTLSCEQNLNHDAMYWYRQDPGQGLRLIYYSQIVNDFQKGDIAEGYSVSREKKESFPLTVTSAQKNPTAFYLCASSIGTGGRRGQETQYFGPGTRLLVL.

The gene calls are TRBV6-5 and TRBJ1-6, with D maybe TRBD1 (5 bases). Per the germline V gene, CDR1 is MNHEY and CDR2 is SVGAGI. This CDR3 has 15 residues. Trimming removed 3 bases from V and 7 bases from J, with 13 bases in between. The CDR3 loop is CASSYRQYTNSPLHF. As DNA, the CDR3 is TGTGCCAGCAGTTATCGACAGTATACGAATTCACCCCTCCACTTT.

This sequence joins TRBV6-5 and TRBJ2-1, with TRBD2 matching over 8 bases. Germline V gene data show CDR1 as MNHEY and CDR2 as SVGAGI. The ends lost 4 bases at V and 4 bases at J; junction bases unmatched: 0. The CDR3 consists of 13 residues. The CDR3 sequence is CASSLAGYNEQFF. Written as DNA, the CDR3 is TGTGCCAGCAGTTTAGCGGGGTACAATGAGCAGTTCTTC.

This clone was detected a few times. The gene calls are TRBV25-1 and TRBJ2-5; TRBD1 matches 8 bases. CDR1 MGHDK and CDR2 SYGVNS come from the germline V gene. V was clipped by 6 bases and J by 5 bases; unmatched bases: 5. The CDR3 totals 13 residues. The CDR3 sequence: CASSRDRQETQYF. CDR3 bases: TGTGCCAGCAGCCGGGACAGGCAGGAGACCCAGTACTTC.

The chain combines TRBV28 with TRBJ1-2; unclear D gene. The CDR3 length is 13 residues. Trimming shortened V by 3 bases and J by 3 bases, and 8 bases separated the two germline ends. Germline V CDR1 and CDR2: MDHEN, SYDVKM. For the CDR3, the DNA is TGTGCCAGCAGTTTGTGGGGAGACTATGGCTACACCTTC. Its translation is CASSLWGDYGYTF.

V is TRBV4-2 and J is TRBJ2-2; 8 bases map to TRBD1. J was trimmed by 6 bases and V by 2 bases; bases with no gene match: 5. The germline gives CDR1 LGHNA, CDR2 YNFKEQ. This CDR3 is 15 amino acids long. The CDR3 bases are TGTGCCAGCAGCCAACCACGGACAGGGTCCGGGGAGCTGTTTTTT. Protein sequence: CASSQPRTGSGELFF.

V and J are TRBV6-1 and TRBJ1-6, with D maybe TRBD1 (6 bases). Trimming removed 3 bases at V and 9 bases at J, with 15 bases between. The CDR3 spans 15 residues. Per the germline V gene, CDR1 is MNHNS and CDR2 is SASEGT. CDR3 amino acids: CASSDPGGRGSPLHF. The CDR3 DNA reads TGTGCCAGCAGTGACCCTGGCGGCAGGGGTTCACCCCTCCACTTT.

CDR3 nucleotides: TGTGCCAGCTCAGCGACAACTCCTACCTACGAGCAGTACTTC. This encodes CASSATTPTYEQYF. The chain joins TRBV18 to TRBJ2-7; D uncertain. V was clipped by 5 bases and J by 2 bases, with 13 bases between them. Per the germline V gene, CDR1 is KGHSH and CDR2 is LQKENI. This CDR3 spans 14 amino acids.

CDR3 DNA sequence: TGTGCCAGCAGCCAAGGACTTACCCTCGGCACAGATACGCAGTATTTT. As protein: CASSQGLTLGTDTQYF. The chain carries TRBV4-2 and TRBJ2-3; D is uncertain. Germline CDR1 and CDR2: LGHNA and YNFKEQ. This CDR3 has 16 amino acids. V shed 1 base and J shed 1 base, with 12 bases lying between them.

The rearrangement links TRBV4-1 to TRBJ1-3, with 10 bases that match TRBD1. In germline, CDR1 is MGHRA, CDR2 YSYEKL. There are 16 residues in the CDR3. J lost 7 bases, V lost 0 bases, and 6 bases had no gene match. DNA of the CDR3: TGCGCCAGCAGCCAAGATCCGCGGACAGGGGGTAACACCATATATTTT. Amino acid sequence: CASSQDPRTGGNTIYF.